The 7 T cell receptor beta chains given below trace back to one sample, sequenced in a study of blood T cell repertoires in COVID-19. Data came from immunoSEQ multiplex PCR; TCRdb stores just in-frame clones and leaves some out. There are 250,000 or so clones in the sample; 75% to 90% occur only once, and under 10% lies in the top ten. The sequencing input was PBMCs or T cells enriched from blood (not recorded which). All receptors come from a middle-aged man who had recovered from COVID-19.

The chain employs TRBV27 and TRBJ2-1, with TRBD1 as a possible D gene (5 bases). CDR1 is MNHEY, CDR2 SMNVEV, per germline (reference sequence). Deletions cut 2 bases from V and 2 bases from J, with 10 bases between. CDR3 length: 15 amino acids. The CDR3 DNA sequence: TGTGCCAGCAGTTTAGCCAGGGTTCCCTACAATGAGCAGTTCTTC. Encoded protein: CASSLARVPYNEQFF.

The chain has TRBV18 and TRBJ2-7, with D possibly being TRBD1 (5 bases). V was pared by 4 bases and J by 2 bases, with 12 bases between. This CDR3 is 14 amino acids long. Germline CDR1 reads KGHSH; CDR2 reads LQKENI. CDR3 nucleotides: TGTGCCAGCTCACTAGAGACAGAGACCTACGAGCAGTACTTC. Its translation is CASSLETETYEQYF.

The chain couples TRBV7-8 to TRBJ1-2; TRBD1 matches 8 bases. The trim removed 3 bases at V and 2 bases at J, leaving 8 bases unmatched. The length of the CDR3 is 16 residues. The germline gives CDR1 SGHVS, CDR2 FQNEAQ. In DNA, the CDR3 is TGTGCCAGCAGCTTGCAGGGGGCAAATGGGAACTATGGCTACACCTTC. This gives the protein CASSLQGANGNYGYTF.

V gene TRBV7-2 combines with J gene TRBJ2-3, with 16 bases identical to TRBD2. The CDR3 length is 18 residues. CDR1 is SGHTA, CDR2 FQGNSA, per germline. The J segment lost 5 bases and the V segment lost 3 bases, leaving 8 bases of the junction unmatched. The DNA of the CDR3 is TGTGCCAGCAGCTTGCCCGGGACTAGCGGGGGGGCGGTAGATACGCAGTATTTT. Its protein is CASSLPGTSGGAVDTQYF. Full variable domain (remainder filled in from reference TRBV7-2 and TRBJ2-3): GAGVSQSPSNKVTEKGKDVELRCDPISGHTALYWYRQSLGQGLEFLIYFQGNSAPDKSGLPSDRFSAERTGGSVSTLTIQRTQQEDSAVYLCASSLPGTSGGAVDTQYFGPGTRLTVL.

This chain uses TRBV19 with TRBJ1-5, with D possibly TRBD1 on 5 matching bases. This CDR3 is 13 amino acids long. The germline V gene encodes CDR1 LNHDA and CDR2 SQIVND (reference sequence). Trimming shortened V by 6 bases and J by 5 bases, and 11 bases separated the two germline ends. The CDR3 is CASRARVDQPQHF. CDR3 DNA sequence: TGTGCCAGTAGGGCCAGGGTCGATCAGCCCCAGCATTTT.

This clone came up once. The chain is built from TRBV5-1 and TRBJ2-3, with 15 bases that match TRBD2. With 5 bases clipped from V and 5 bases from J, the junction kept 6 bases outside the gene matches. This CDR3 spans 16 amino acids. Germline V gene data show CDR1 as SGHRS and CDR2 as YFSETQ. The CDR3 bases are TGCGCCAGCAGTATAAGGACTAGCGGGGGGGAAGATACGCAGTATTTT. The encoded protein is CASSIRTSGGEDTQYF.

This clone was counted only a few times. This chain joins TRBV29-1 and TRBJ1-2; D gene ambiguous. The CDR3 is 16 amino acids. The germline gives CDR1 SQVTM, CDR2 ANQGSEA. Trimming removed 4 bases from V and 6 bases from J, with 24 bases in between. The CDR3 coding sequence is TGCAGCGTTGGACTAAGGATGAAAACCACCTACGATGGCTACACCTTC. Encoded protein: CSVGLRMKTTYDGYTF.